The clone carrying this TCR beta chain was counted ten times or more. Its target is not known. An end of the junction does not agree with germline; a read error may underlie this. Ages of hyperthyroidism patients ran from 18 to 65, and their diagnoses were new, under 2 months' duration. These data originate in a study of Graves' ophthalmopathy and Graves' hyperthyroidism. In the study overall: Untreated patients at initial diagnosis provided peripheral blood.

The CDR3 length is 14 residues. From germline, CDR1 is SGHTA and CDR2 FQGTGA. From RNA, the CDR3 regions of TCR beta chains were amplified and sequenced. Second-round multiplex PCR followed a first-round RT-PCR using HTBI primers. One entry per CDR3 protein, called by TCRdb with MiXCR from the multiplex PCR reads. Of hundreds of thousands of distinct CDR3 sequences listed, around a fifth were seen once; the top ten hold about 6.6%. Study outcomes and limitations: A model built from 13 signatures distinguished ophthalmopathy from stable hyperthyroidism with 85% to 90% sensitivity and about 77% specificity. Detection in blood was also observed for most expanded thyroid clonotypes above 0.001 frequency.

The chain couples TRBV7-3 to TRBJ1-2, with 8 positions matching TRBD1. The origin of this receptor is a woman aged 18-29 years with stable Graves' hyperthyroidism. Some clones in this sample may be carry-over from other donors' samples. The sequencing sample was made of peripheral blood. CDR3 DNA sequence: TGTGCCAGCAGCCTAACAGGGGGAAGACATGGCTACACCTTC. Translating it yields CASSLTGGRHGYTF.